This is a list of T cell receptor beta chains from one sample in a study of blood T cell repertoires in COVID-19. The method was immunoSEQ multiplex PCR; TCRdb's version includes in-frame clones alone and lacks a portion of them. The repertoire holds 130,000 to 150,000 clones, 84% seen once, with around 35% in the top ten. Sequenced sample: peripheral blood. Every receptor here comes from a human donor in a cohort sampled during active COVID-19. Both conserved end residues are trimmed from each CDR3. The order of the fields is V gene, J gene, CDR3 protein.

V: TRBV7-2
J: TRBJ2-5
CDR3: ASSLTGGAGETQY

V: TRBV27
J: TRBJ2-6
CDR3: AAPWEVARWGSGANVLT

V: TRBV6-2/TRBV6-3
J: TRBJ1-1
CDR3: ASSQRDGTEAF

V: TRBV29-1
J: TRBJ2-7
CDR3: SVATGNGYEQY

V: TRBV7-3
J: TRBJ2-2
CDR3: ASSLSHTGELF

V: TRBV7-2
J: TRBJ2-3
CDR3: ASSFAGITDTQY

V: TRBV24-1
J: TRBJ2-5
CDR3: ATSDRLGETQY

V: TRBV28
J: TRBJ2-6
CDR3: ASSSETNVLT

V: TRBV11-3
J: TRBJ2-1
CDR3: ASSYEGNNEQF

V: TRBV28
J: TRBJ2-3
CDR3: ASSLPRLDFTDTQY

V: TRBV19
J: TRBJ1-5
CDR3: ASSIEGQIPNSNQPQH

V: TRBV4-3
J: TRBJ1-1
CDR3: ASSQDRMNTEAF

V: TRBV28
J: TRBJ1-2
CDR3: ASLERSRGYT

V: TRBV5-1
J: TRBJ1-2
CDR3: ASSLGGLLGYT

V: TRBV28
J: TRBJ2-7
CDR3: ASNPGSSYEQY

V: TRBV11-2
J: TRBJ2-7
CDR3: ASSPRQGGEQY

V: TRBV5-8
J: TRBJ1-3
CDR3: ASSSGTARYLGNTIY

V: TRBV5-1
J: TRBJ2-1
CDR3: ASSSGGSGEF

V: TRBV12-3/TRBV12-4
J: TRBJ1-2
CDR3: ASDRGFYGYT

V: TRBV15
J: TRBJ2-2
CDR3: ATMKGQSNTGELF

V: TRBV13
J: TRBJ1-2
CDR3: ASSLGRQGAGGYT

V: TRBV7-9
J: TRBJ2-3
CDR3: ASSLVVVSSTDTQY

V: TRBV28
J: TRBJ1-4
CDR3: ASSTPGQGDEKLF

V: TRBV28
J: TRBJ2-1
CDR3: ANQQSSGEQF

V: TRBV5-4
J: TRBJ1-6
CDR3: ASSLAQDNSPLH

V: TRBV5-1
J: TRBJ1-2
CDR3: ASSLSGVVGGYT

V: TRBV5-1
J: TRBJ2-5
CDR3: ASSLEGTGAETQY

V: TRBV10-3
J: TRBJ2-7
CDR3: AISESPGSGGPSEQY

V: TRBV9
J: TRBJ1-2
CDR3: ASSVGLGLGYT